This T cell receptor beta chain was obtained from a study of CD8 T cells in ankylosing spondylitis. About this clonotype itself: Its antigen is unidentified.

Broader study findings: In ankylosing spondylitis blood, a motif of seven to nine highly homologous TCR beta variants appeared characteristic. Prior work had noted some motif variants in reactive arthritis blood and synovial fluid. Reports say disease-linked clones showed up significantly more in matched ankylosing spondylitis synovial fluid.

The V end lost 6 bases, the J end lost 7 bases, and 16 bases lay between the germline ends. The length of the CDR3 is 14 residues. The germline V gene encodes CDR1 LGHDT and CDR2 YNNKEL (reference sequence). Quantitative 5'-RACE with molecular barcodes produced the TCR beta libraries. TCRdb re-called the 5' RACE reads with MiXCR, one entry per CDR3 protein. Of 250,000 to 400,000 distinct CDR3 sequences detected, 11% appear once; the ten largest clones hold roughly 9%. This TCR came from a female donor with ankylosing spondylitis or in good health (not recorded which). The sequenced sample was blood, either unsorted or a sorted T cell fraction (not recorded which). The rearrangement links TRBV3-1 to TRBJ2-1, with D maybe TRBD2 (6 bases). CDR3 region: CASRAGRADNEQFF. The CDR3 region has the DNA TGTGCCAGCAGGGCGGGAAGGGCCGATAATGAGCAGTTCTTC.